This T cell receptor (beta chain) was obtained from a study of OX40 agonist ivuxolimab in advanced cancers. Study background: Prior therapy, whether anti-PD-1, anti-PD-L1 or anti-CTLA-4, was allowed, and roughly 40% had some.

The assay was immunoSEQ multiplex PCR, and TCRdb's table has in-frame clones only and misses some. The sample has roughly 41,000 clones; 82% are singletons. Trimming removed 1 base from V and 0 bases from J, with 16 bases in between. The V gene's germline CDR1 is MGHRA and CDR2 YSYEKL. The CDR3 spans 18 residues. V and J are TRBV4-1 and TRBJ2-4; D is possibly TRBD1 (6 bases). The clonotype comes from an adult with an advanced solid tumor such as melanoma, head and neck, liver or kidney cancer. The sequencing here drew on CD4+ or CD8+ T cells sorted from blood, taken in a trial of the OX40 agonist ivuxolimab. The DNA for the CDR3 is TGCGCCAGCAGCCAAGGGGCACAGGGTGGGTTAGCCAAAAACATTCAGTACTTC. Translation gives CASSQGAQGGLAKNIQYF.